This T cell receptor (beta chain) stems from a study of blood T cell repertoires in COVID-19. Study details: Sites across the United States, Italy and Spain contributed samples from acute and convalescent COVID-19.

Under the authors' procedure: Amplifying reference gene primers gave estimates of nucleated cell counts. The method was immunoSEQ multiplex PCR; TCRdb's version includes in-frame clones alone and lacks a portion of them. The V and J calls and clone size are taken from that table; D and trimming were inferred from the DNA. The sample lists a few hundred thousand clones, roughly 90% occurring once. Specimen: peripheral blood. The receptor comes from a woman aged 50 to 60 with active or convalescent COVID-19.

The CDR3 loop reads CASSGRQGGNTEAFF. CDR3 DNA: TGCGCCAGCAGCGGACGACAGGGCGGGAACACTGAAGCTTTCTTT. The rearrangement links TRBV5-1 to TRBJ1-1, with 7 bases fitting TRBD1. The CDR3 length is 15 residues. Germline loops: CDR1 SGHRS, CDR2 YFSETQ. The junction had 7 bases not matched to a gene; V was cut back by 4 bases and J by 1 base.